The sample holds a few counts of the clone carrying this T cell receptor beta chain. The sample belongs to a study of shared clonotypes between healthy human individuals. Overall study: The people who gave samples were two women and a few men aged 18 to 49. Three plates each covered CD4 naive and memory; CD8 naive two, CD8 memory one.

DNA at approximately 200 ng, 30,000 or so T cell genomes, went into sorted-subset replicate PCRs. Assay: immunoSEQ multiplex PCR; the TCRdb copy retains only in-frame clones and omits some. This sample carries under 1,100,000 clones, around four fifths of them seen once, and the ten largest clones take less than 1.5%. In germline, CDR1 is LNHDA, CDR2 SQIVND (reference sequence). V dropped 11 bases and J dropped 4 bases, with 20 bases sitting between them. The CDR3 contains 14 residues. The V and J genes are TRBV19 and TRBJ1-1; TRBD1 might be the D (6 bases). Sequencing was performed on memory CD4+ T cells sorted from blood. Regarding subset: CD45RA-negative fraction. This receptor was obtained from a man younger than 35 in good health. This CDR3 is CAGPLAGDTTEAFF. Here the CDR3 DNA reads TGTGCCGGACCGTTGGCAGGGGACACCACTGAAGCTTTCTTT.